The rows below give T cell receptor beta chains drawn from one sample of a study of T cell changes during pregnancy in multiple sclerosis. The method was immunoSEQ multiplex PCR; TCRdb's version includes in-frame clones alone and lacks a portion of them. The table includes over 90,000 clones, about 90% detected once. The sample consisted of peripheral blood, taken after pregnancy. The receptors come from a female donor with multiple sclerosis, enrolled in a pregnancy study. Both conserved end residues are part of each CDR3. The D gene is left open where the match is weak. A row's size may be missing; if present it is once, few, many or a size class.

j_gene,d_gene,v_gene,abundance,CDR3aa,CDR3nt
TRBJ1-1,-,TRBV28,once,CASSLFGGLNTEAFF,TGTGCCAGCAGTTTATTCGGGGGTCTGAACACTGAAGCTTTCTTT
TRBJ2-1,-,TRBV7-6,-,CASVAENHNEQFF,TGTGCCAGCGTGGCGGAGAACCACAATGAGCAGTTCTTC
TRBJ1-1,-,TRBV4-2,-,CASTQSQGANTEAFF,TGTGCCAGCACCCAATCACAGGGAGCGAACACTGAAGCTTTCTTT
TRBJ2-1,-,TRBV5-4,-,CASRFDSYNEQFF,TGTGCCAGCAGATTCGACTCGTACAATGAGCAGTTCTTC
TRBJ1-5,-,TRBV25-1,-,CASSDGQTNNQPQHF,TGTGCCAGCAGTGATGGACAGACTAACAATCAGCCCCAGCATTTT
TRBJ2-1,TRBD2,TRBV7-9,-,CASSQLAERYNEQFF,TGTGCCAGCAGCCAACTAGCGGAGAGATACAATGAGCAGTTCTTC
TRBJ1-1,-,TRBV18,-,CASSPTLDTEAFF,TGTGCCAGCTCACCTACCTTAGACACTGAAGCTTTCTTT
TRBJ1-4,-,TRBV6-5,-,CASGPGQSNEKLFF,TGTGCCAGCGGTCCCGGACAGTCTAATGAAAAACTGTTTTTT
TRBJ2-7,-,TRBV30,-,CAWSVPNARSDSYEQYF,TGTGCCTGGAGTGTACCGAACGCCAGATCCGACAGCTACGAGCAGTACTTC
TRBJ2-3,-,TRBV19,once,CASSIEVTGLTDTQYF,TGTGCCAGTAGTATTGAAGTGACAGGACTCACAGATACGCAGTATTTT
TRBJ2-7,TRBD1,TRBV7-9,-,CASSSGRDRAYEQYF,TGTGCCAGCAGCTCGGGCCGGGACAGGGCCTACGAGCAGTACTTC
TRBJ1-3,TRBD1,TRBV6-6,-,CASSYTGAGNTIYF,TGTGCCAGCAGTTACACAGGGGCAGGAAACACCATATATTTT
TRBJ1-4,-,TRBV12-2,once,CASRLADRATNEKLFF,TGTGCAAGTCGCTTAGCGGACAGGGCAACTAATGAAAAACTGTTTTTT
TRBJ2-7,-,TRBV15,-,CATSRVQRAYEQYF,TGTGCCACCAGCAGAGTACAGAGAGCCTACGAGCAGTACTTC
TRBJ2-7,-,TRBV27,-,CATSSGLYYEQYF,TGTGCCACTTCCTCGGGACTTTACTACGAGCAGTACTTC
TRBJ2-5,-,TRBV11-2,-,CASSRTLQETQYF,TGTGCCAGCAGCCGGACATTACAAGAGACCCAGTACTTC
TRBJ1-3,-,TRBV6-1,-,CASSNLVRNTIYF,TGTGCCAGCAGTAATCTAGTCCGAAACACCATATATTTT
TRBJ2-1,TRBD2,TRBV7-3,-,CASRSTSGGAENEQFF,TGTGCCAGCAGAAGTACTAGCGGGGGGGCTGAAAATGAGCAGTTCTTC
TRBJ2-4,TRBD2,TRBV6-1,once,CASSEDPAGAKNIQYF,TGTGCCAGCAGTGAAGACCCAGCGGGGGCCAAAAACATTCAGTACTTC
TRBJ1-5,-,TRBV10-2,-,CASGWEDQPQHF,TGCGCCAGCGGGTGGGAGGATCAGCCCCAGCATTTT
TRBJ2-7,TRBD2,TRBV7-8,once,CASSYGLAGGMSSYEQYF,TGTGCCAGCAGCTACGGACTAGCGGGAGGTATGAGCTCCTACGAGCAGTACTTC
TRBJ1-2,TRBD1,TRBV6-5,-,CASRGTGQLTGYTF,TGTGCCAGCAGGGGGACAGGGCAACTGACAGGCTACACCTTC
TRBJ2-5,-,TRBV15,-,CATSRDLRTQETQYF,TGTGCCACCAGCAGAGATTTACGTACTCAAGAGACCCAGTACTTC
TRBJ1-6,-,TRBV4-1,-,CASGPDFNSPLHF,TGCGCCAGTGGGCCGGATTTTAATTCACCCCTCCACTTT
TRBJ1-4,-,TRBV7-9,-,CASSSSRGRGVGKLFF,TGTGCCAGCAGCTCCTCCCGCGGCAGGGGAGTGGGAAAACTGTTTTTT
TRBJ1-6,-,TRBV18,-,CASRVSYNSPLHF,TGTGCCAGTCGGGTCTCCTATAATTCACCCCTCCACTTT
TRBJ1-1,TRBD1,TRBV9,-,CASSEQGAGNTEAFF,TGTGCCAGCAGCGAACAGGGGGCGGGGAACACTGAAGCTTTCTTT
TRBJ2-1,TRBD2,TRBV10-3,-,CAISKLAGGDNEQFF,TGTGCCATCAGCAAACTAGCGGGAGGGGACAATGAGCAGTTCTTC
TRBJ1-2,-,TRBV5-1,once,CASSFGDLEGYTF,TGCGCCAGCAGCTTCGGGGATCTGGAGGGCTACACCTTC
TRBJ2-7,TRBD2,TRBV7-9,-,CASSSSGGTYEQYF,TGTGCCAGCAGCTCCTCGGGGGGAACCTACGAGCAGTACTTC
TRBJ1-2,-,TRBV28,-,CASIPGGENYGYTF,TGTGCCAGCATTCCGGGGGGGGAAAACTATGGCTACACCTTC
TRBJ1-3,-,TRBV6-5,-,CATEEGPGNTIYF,TGTGCCACAGAGGAGGGACCCGGAAACACCATATATTTT
TRBJ1-2,-,TRBV6-5,once,CASSPRLDRDYGYTF,TGTGCCAGCAGTCCACGCCTCGACAGAGACTATGGCTACACCTTC
TRBJ2-5,TRBD2,TRBV25-1,-,CASRTSSETQYF,TGTGCCAGCCGGACTAGCTCGGAGACCCAGTACTTC
TRBJ1-1,-,TRBV5-1,-,CASSSGEGKTEAFF,TGCGCCAGCAGCTCGGGGGAGGGGAAGACTGAAGCTTTCTTT
TRBJ2-5,TRBD2,TRBV9,once,CASTSGGTEETQYF,TGTGCCAGCACAAGCGGGGGGACAGAGGAGACCCAGTACTTC
TRBJ2-7,-,TRBV28,-,CASSLYGRDYEQYF,TGTGCCAGCAGTTTATACGGCAGGGATTACGAGCAGTACTTC